Below, 21 T cell receptor beta chains from the same sample are listed, as sequenced in a study of PD-1 blockade in classical Hodgkin lymphoma. This table comes from immunoSEQ multiplex PCR, and its TCRdb copy is limited to in-frame clones, with some not included. Counted here are 25,000 to 35,000 clones, roughly three quarters occurring once; the ten biggest clones make up around 26%. The patients all showed relapse after autologous stem cell transplantation, while their brentuximab vedotin exposure varied. Sequenced here: peripheral blood mononuclear cells (PBMCs), sampled before the second cycle of nivolumab. The receptor source for this set is a human donor with classical Hodgkin lymphoma.

The chain joins TRBV9 to TRBJ2-3; tentative D call: TRBD1 (6 bases). There are 15 residues in the CDR3. Germline V gives CDR1 SGDLS, CDR2 YYNGEE. V was shortened by 0 bases and J by 3 bases, with 11 bases between the two germline ends. CDR3 in amino acids: CASSVEGERTDTQYF. Written as DNA, the CDR3 is TGTGCCAGCAGCGTAGAGGGGGAGAGGACAGATACGCAGTATTTT.

The chain has TRBV4-3 and TRBJ1-4; D uncertain. The CDR3 is 14 residues long. V dropped 0 bases and J dropped 8 bases, with 10 bases sitting between them. Germline V CDR1 and CDR2: LGHNA, YSLEER. DNA of the CDR3: TGCGCCAGCAGCCAAGATCGGGTAGGAGAAAAACTGTTTTTT. This translates into CASSQDRVGEKLFF.

The chain uses TRBV9 and TRBJ2-2, with TRBD2 identical over 13 bases. V lost 2 bases, J lost 6 bases, and 1 base stayed unmatched. The CDR3 runs to 15 residues. Germline loops: CDR1 SGDLS, CDR2 YYNGEE. CDR3 region: CASSVGLAGAGELFF. Written as DNA, the CDR3 is TGTGCCAGCAGCGTCGGACTAGCGGGAGCCGGGGAGCTGTTTTTT.

The chain carries TRBV30 and TRBJ2-5; D gene ambiguous. The CDR3 extends over 16 amino acids. Trimming cost V 0 bases and J 0 bases, with 14 bases left between them. Germline lookup yields CDR1 GTSNPN and CDR2 SVGIG (reference sequence). The CDR3 reads CAWSVRRAAYQETQYF. In DNA, the CDR3 is TGTGCCTGGAGTGTACGTAGGGCCGCGTACCAAGAGACCCAGTACTTC.

In nucleotides, the CDR3 is TGTGCCAGCAGTCCATGGGGGACTAGCAGTGAGACCCAGTACTTC. Translating gives CASSPWGTSSETQYF. The chain employs TRBV28 and TRBJ2-5; 9 bases agree with TRBD2. The CDR3 consists of 15 residues. V was clipped by 5 bases and J by 5 bases; unmatched bases: 9. The germline gives CDR1 MDHEN, CDR2 SYDVKM.

The chain combines TRBV28 with TRBJ2-7; 7 bases fit TRBD2. V lost 6 bases to trimming and J lost 2 bases; unmatched junction nucleotides: 7. The CDR3 is 14 residues long. The germline CDR1 and CDR2 sequences are MDHEN and SYDVKM. The CDR3 protein is CASSPAGVAYEQYF. CDR3 sequence (DNA): TGTGCCAGCAGCCCGGCGGGGGTGGCCTACGAGCAGTACTTC.

With respect to this clone: The same CDR3 can be traced to other DNA sequences in this sample. The gene calls are TRBV19 and TRBJ1-3; D remains unclear. Germline CDR1 reads LNHDA; CDR2 reads SQIVND (reference sequence). Trimming took 3 bases from V and 3 from J, leaving 6 bases between them. The CDR3 contains 13 residues. The CDR3 DNA sequence: TGTGCCAGTAGTATTTTGAGTGGAAACACCATATATTTT. This encodes CASSILSGNTIYF.

This clone was observed a single time. This chain joins TRBV5-4 and TRBJ2-2, with D hard to call. V lost 0 bases and J lost 2, with 5 bases in between. This CDR3 has 14 amino acids. Germline V gene lookup returns CDR1 SGHNT and CDR2 YYREEE (reference sequence). The CDR3 protein is CASSLADNTGELFF. The CDR3 DNA follows: TGTGCCAGCAGCTTGGCGGACAACACCGGGGAGCTGTTTTTT.

This clone was found many times. The chain couples TRBV7-9 to TRBJ1-2; D gene ambiguous. The CDR3 length is 13 residues. CDR1 is SEHNR and CDR2 is FQNEAQ in the germline V gene (reference sequence). The V and J ends lost 1 base and 5 bases respectively, with 8 bases between them. The CDR3 sequence: CASSLGESYGYTF. In DNA, the CDR3 is TGTGCCAGCAGCTTAGGGGAGAGTTATGGCTACACCTTC.

J is TRBJ1-4 and V is TRBV6-6; 7 bases agree with TRBD1. V dropped 6 bases and J dropped 8; count of bases not matched to a gene: 9. This CDR3 contains 14 residues. Germline lookup yields CDR1 MNHNY and CDR2 SVGAGI (reference sequence). This CDR3 is CASRSQGLQEKLFF. The DNA of the CDR3 is TGTGCCAGCAGATCACAGGGGCTCCAAGAAAAACTGTTTTTT.

The chain links TRBV4-3 to TRBJ1-1, with unresolved D. The germline V and J ends were trimmed by 4 bases and 0 bases, with 15 bases remaining between them. CDR1 is LGHNA, CDR2 YSLEER, per germline. CDR3 size: 16 residues. This CDR3 reads CASSPAPGSMNTEAFF. The CDR3 DNA reads TGCGCCAGCAGCCCTGCGCCGGGCTCGATGAACACTGAAGCTTTCTTT.

The rearrangement joins TRBV13 to TRBJ1-1; 8 bases line up with TRBD1. Unmatched junction bases numbered 10, after V lost 3 bases and J lost 7 bases. This CDR3 region has 15 residues. Germline CDR1 reads PRHDT; CDR2 reads FYEKMQ (reference sequence). The CDR3 here is CASSFLDREVGEAFF. The CDR3 DNA reads TGTGCCAGCAGCTTCCTGGACAGGGAAGTAGGTGAAGCTTTCTTT.

The J gene is TRBJ2-2, the V gene TRBV5-4, with TRBD2 matching 8 bases. V shed 4 bases and J 3 bases; nucleotides not matched to a gene: 5. Germline-derived CDR1 and CDR2 are SGHNT and YYREEE (reference sequence). The CDR3 consists of 15 residues. CDR3 nucleotide sequence: TGTGCCAGCAGCCGGGGGGGATCGGACACCGGGGAGCTGTTTTTT. Translated: CASSRGGSDTGELFF.

V gene TRBV7-6 combines with J gene TRBJ1-2, with D unresolved. Between the trimmed V and J ends, which lost 3 bases and 8 bases, there was a span of 10 bases. Germline V gene sequence: CDR1 SGHVS, CDR2 FNYEAQ. The CDR3 extends over 12 amino acids. CDR3 nucleotides: TGTGCCAGCAGCTTGGAGGGTTGGGGCTACACCTTC. This translates into CASSLEGWGYTF.

The chain recombines TRBV27 with TRBJ1-2, with unresolved D. The CDR3 spans 14 residues. Germline lookup yields CDR1 MNHEY and CDR2 SMNVEV (reference sequence). V was shortened by 11 bases and J by 0 bases, with 16 bases between the two germline ends. The CDR3 coding sequence is TGTGCCCTTGCTCCCACGGCAACTAACTATGGCTACACCTTC. It codes for CALAPTATNYGYTF.

The V call is TRBV27, the J call TRBJ2-1, with a possible D match to TRBD2 (6 bases). CDR1 is MNHEY, CDR2 SMNVEV, per germline (reference sequence). The CDR3 runs to 15 residues. V was cut by 5 bases and J by 0 bases, with 11 bases left in between. CDR3 sequence reads: CASSLASSSYNEQFF. CDR3 in DNA: TGTGCCAGCAGTCTAGCGTCGAGCTCCTACAATGAGCAGTTCTTC.

The chain has TRBV28 and TRBJ1-1, with D perhaps TRBD1 (5 bases). The CDR3 has 13 amino acids. The germline CDR1 and CDR2 sequences are MDHEN and SYDVKM. V gave up 3 bases and J gave up 4 bases, with 9 bases separating them. Here the CDR3 reads CASSFFRATEAFF. The DNA for the CDR3 is TGTGCCAGCAGTTTCTTCAGGGCCACTGAAGCTTTCTTT.

This clone has more than one count but fewer than ten. The genes are TRBV6-5 and TRBJ2-2, with TRBD1 as a possible D gene (6 bases). Germline CDR1 reads MNHEY; CDR2 reads SVGAGI. With 4 bases removed from V and 4 bases from J, the gap between germline ends came to 10 bases. This CDR3 has 14 amino acids. The CDR3 region is CASSSTGITGELFF. Here the CDR3 DNA reads TGTGCCAGCAGTTCTACAGGGATCACCGGGGAGCTGTTTTTT.

This clone has just one count. The J gene is TRBJ1-4, the V gene TRBV7-9; D unclear. CDR3 size: 17 residues. V gave up 1 base and J gave up 4 bases, with 16 bases separating them. CDR1 and CDR2 (germline): SEHNR, FQNEAQ (reference sequence). The CDR3 bases are TGTGCCAGCAGCTTAGAGGCCCCGATATGGGGTAATGAAAAACTGTTTTTT. As protein: CASSLEAPIWGNEKLFF.

This clone was observed a handful of times. The chain recombines TRBV19 with TRBJ1-5; TRBD1 is a possible D gene (5 bases). This CDR3 region has 17 residues. Trimming shortened V by 4 bases and J by 4 bases, and 20 bases separated the two germline ends. The germline V gene encodes CDR1 LNHDA and CDR2 SQIVND (reference sequence). The CDR3 DNA reads as TGTGCCAGTAGTACCGGCCGGGGGTGGCTCCAAAATCAGCCCCAGCATTTT. Its protein product is CASSTGRGWLQNQPQHF.

The chain has TRBV19 and TRBJ2-1, with D possibly being TRBD1 or TRBD2 (5 bases each). V was pared by 6 bases and J by 0 bases, with 12 bases between. Germline V gene sequence: CDR1 LNHDA, CDR2 SQIVND (reference sequence). The CDR3 contains 15 residues. As DNA, the CDR3 is TGTGCCAGTAGGGGGGATCCGAGCTCCTACAATGAGCAGTTCTTC. It translates to CASRGDPSSYNEQFF.